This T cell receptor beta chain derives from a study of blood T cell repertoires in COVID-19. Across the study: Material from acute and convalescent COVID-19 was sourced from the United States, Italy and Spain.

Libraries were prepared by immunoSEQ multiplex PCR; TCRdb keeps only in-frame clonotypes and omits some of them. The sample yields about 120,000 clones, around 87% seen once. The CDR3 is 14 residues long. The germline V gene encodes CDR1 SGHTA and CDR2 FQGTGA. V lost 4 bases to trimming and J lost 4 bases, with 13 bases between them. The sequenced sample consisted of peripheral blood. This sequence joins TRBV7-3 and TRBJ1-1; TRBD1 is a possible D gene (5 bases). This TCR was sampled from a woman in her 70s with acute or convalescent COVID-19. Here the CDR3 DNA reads TGTGCCAGCAGCTCCCAGGGTACCGGCACTGAAGCTTTCTTT. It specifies CASSSQGTGTEAFF.